Given below is one T cell receptor beta chain in context. As yet, its antigen is unknown. cDNA libraries for TCR beta contained unique molecular identifiers. TCRdb reprocessed the PCR reads via MiXCR and lists one record per CDR3 protein. The data show 400,000 to 500,000 distinct CDR3 sequences, 30% to 45% seen once. The CDR3 loop spans 13 amino acids. V shed 2 bases and J shed 4 bases, with 8 bases lying between them. The germline CDR1 and CDR2 sequences are DFQATT and SNEGSKA (reference sequence). The source of the sample is a study of post-analysis software for immune sequencing data. The study's findings and limits: Diversity measured as normalized Chao1 was significantly lower in multiple sclerosis patients than in controls. In patients, about five TRBV segments were more frequent than in controls, with TRBV5-6, TRBV5-1 and TRBV20-1 among them.

Sequences were obtained from blood. J is TRBJ2-2 and V is TRBV20-1, with no clear D. The sequence came from a girl aged 2 to 9 with multiple sclerosis. This CDR3 is CSARLVGTGELFF. The CDR3 DNA sequence: TGCAGTGCTAGACTAGTCGGCACCGGGGAGCTGTTTTTT.